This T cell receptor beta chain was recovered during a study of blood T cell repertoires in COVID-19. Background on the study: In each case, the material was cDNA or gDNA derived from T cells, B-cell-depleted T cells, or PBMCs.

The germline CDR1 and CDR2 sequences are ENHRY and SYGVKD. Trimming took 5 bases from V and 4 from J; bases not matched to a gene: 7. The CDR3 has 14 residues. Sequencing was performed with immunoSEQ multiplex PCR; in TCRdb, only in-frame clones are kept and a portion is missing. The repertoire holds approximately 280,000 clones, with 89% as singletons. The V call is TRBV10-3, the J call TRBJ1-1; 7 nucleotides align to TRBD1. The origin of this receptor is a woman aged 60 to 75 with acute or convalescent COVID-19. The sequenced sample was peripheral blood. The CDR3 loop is CAISPGTELTEAFF. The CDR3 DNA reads TGTGCCATCAGTCCAGGGACAGAGCTCACTGAAGCTTTCTTT.